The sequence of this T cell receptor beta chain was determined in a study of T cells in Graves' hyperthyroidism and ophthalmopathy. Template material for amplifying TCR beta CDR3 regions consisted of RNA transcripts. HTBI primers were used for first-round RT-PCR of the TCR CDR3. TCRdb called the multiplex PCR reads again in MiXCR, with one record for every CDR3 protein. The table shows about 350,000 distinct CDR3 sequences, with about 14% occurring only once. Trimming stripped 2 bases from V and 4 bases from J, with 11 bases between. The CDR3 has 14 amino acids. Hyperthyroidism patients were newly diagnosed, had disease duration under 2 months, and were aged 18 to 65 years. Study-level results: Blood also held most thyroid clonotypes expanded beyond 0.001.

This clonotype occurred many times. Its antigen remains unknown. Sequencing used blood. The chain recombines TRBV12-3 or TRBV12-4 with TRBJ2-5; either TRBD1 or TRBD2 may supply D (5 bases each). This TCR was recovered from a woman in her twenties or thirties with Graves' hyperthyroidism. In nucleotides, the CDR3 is TGTGCCAGCAGTTTATTGGGGGTAGGAGAGACCCAGTACTTC. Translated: CASSLLGVGETQYF.